This T cell receptor beta chain appears in the sequencing data of a study of T cells in Graves' hyperthyroidism and ophthalmopathy. RNA transcripts served as the template for amplifying TCR beta CDR3 regions. The HTBI primer set was used in a first-round RT-PCR of the TCR CDR3. TCRdb re-analysed the multiplex PCR reads in MiXCR, keeping a single row per CDR3 protein. The sample records 600,000 to 650,000 distinct CDR3 sequences, about 20% being singletons. A few counts support this clonotype. Its antigen is not identified. Study-wide findings and caveats: Ophthalmopathy could be told apart from stable hyperthyroidism with a 13 V-J model. The model made its ophthalmopathy prediction, and onset followed a median roughly six months later.

Subjects with ophthalmopathy showed a Clinical Activity Score no lower than 3, a NOSPECS grade no lower than 4, and a duration shorter than 3 months. Material: blood. This sequence was found in a young man with Graves' ophthalmopathy.

As DNA, the CDR3 is TGTGCCAGCTCTCCCCCATCGACAGGTTCGAACACTGAAGCTTTCTTT. It codes for CASSPPSTGSNTEAFF. This sequence joins TRBV18 and TRBJ1-1, with D maybe TRBD1 (6 bases). CDR1 is KGHSH and CDR2 is LQKENI in the germline V gene. The CDR3 covers 16 residues. V gave up 6 bases and J gave up 1 base, with 18 bases separating them.